This T cell receptor beta chain was recorded in a study of T cells in localized non-small cell lung cancer. Whole-study findings and limits: In adjacent lung appeared a median about 58 of the top 100 tumor clones.

To note about this clone: What it binds is unknown.

Germline CDR1 reads SQVTM; CDR2 reads ANQGSEA. Trimming removed 2 bases from V and 8 bases from J; junction bases left unmatched: 11. The CDR3 extends over 16 amino acids. Adjacent lung tissue lacking atypia was obtained at a distance of at least 2 cm from the tumor margin. Using immunoSEQ multiplex PCR, the repertoire was profiled, and TCRdb retains in-frame clones only, with some absent. The sample lists 1,800 or so clones, roughly 24% seen once, with around 12% in the top ten. This TCR came from a male donor at least 60 years old with stage II squamous cell lung carcinoma. V usage is TRBV29-1 and J usage is TRBJ2-2; 10 positions agree with TRBD2. Source: normal lung tissue next to the tumor, taken before any cancer treatment. The CDR3 bases are TGCAGCGTTGAAACCCAGCGGGGGGGCCTCGGTGGGGAGCTGTTTTTT. Amino acids: CSVETQRGGLGGELFF.